This T cell receptor beta chain is from a study of human thymus T cells (dated by TCRdb to about 2020). With respect to the entire study: The study used seven to nine infant thymus samples plus four related peripheral blood samples to characterize TCR alpha and beta repertoires. The infant donors were about 7 to 250 days old, and the cohort included several males and a couple of females. On the study overall, not on this receptor specifically: The related research found that thymic TCR repertoires overlapped highly between unrelated individuals. Thymus samples yielded on average about 810,000 unique TCRB clonotypes, compared with 80,000 to 95,000 from blood samples. Usage of V and J gene segments appeared to be biased in both the thymic and the peripheral blood repertoires.

The thymus tissue came from surgical resects taken out during corrective cardiac surgery. Immunologically healthy infants undergoing open corrective cardiac surgery for congenital heart defects in Finland were used as donors. After being mechanically released from the tissue, thymocytes were kept at -70 degrees C in pellets of about 8.5-32 million cells. Genomic DNA was extracted from frozen cell pellets with a QIAsymphony instrument. The immunoSEQ multiplex PCR assay was used to amplify the TCRB and TCRAD loci from a standardized amount of quality-controlled genomic DNA. The amplicons spanned the V(D)J region and were long enough to cover the CDR3 and allow V and J genes to be identified. Through the commercial immunoSEQ service, the amplicons were sequenced on an Illumina platform. In the source study's methods: Corrections for primer bias and sequencing errors followed previously described methods, while TCRAD and TCRB definitions were based on the IMGT database. immunoSEQ Analyzer 3.0 and VDJTools were used for repertoire analysis, which covered basic statistics, V/J segment usage, diversity estimates, rarefaction and pairwise overlap. To estimate diversity, the Chao1, ChaoE, Efron-Thisted, Shannon and inverse Simpson indices were applied, and diversity was also estimated on datasets down-sampled to the smallest sample. Repertoire overlap was determined by strict matching of CDR3 nucleotide sequence, V gene and J gene, and Jaccard-based multidimensional scaling clustering was applied. Not all clones reach the TCRdb copy of this immuneACCESS table, which keeps in-frame sequences only. Checked studies attribute under half of the gap to unresolved V genes and leave the rest unexplained. The DNA gave D and trimming, while V, J and clone size come from that table. A total of around 120,000 clones appear in this sample, 90% to 95% of them only once. The ten top clones hold 0.02% to 0.03% of the sample.

Spanning cysteine to phenylalanine, the CDR3 consists of 17 amino acids. Solely the CDR3 DNA is kept, with 51 bases framed from the first base. CDR1 and CDR2 are drawn from the germline V gene: ENHRY, SYGVKD. After removal of 5 bases from V and 0 bases from J, the junction retains 5 bases not matched to a gene. As to this clone: This clone's antigen is unknown. It has no much larger one-base neighbor in the sample; base qualities were not kept.

The sequenced sample consisted of thymus tissue. The rearrangement joined TRBV10-3 to TRBJ2-2, with 11 junctional bases fitting TRBD2. The receptor's source is a boy under three years old with a congenital heart defect but otherwise immunologically healthy. In nucleotide form, the sequence is TGTGCCATCAGTTGTCCTAGCGGGGGGCCGAACACCGGGGAGCTGTTTTTT. It encodes CAISCPSGGPNTGELFF.